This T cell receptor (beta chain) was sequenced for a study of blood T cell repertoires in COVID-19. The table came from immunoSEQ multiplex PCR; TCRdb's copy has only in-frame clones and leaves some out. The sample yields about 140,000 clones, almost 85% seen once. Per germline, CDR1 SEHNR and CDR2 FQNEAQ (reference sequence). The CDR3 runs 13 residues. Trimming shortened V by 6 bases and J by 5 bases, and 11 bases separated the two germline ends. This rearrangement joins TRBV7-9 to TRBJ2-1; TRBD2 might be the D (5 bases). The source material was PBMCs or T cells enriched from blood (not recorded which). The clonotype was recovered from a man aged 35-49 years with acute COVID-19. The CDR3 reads CASRSVGDNEQFF. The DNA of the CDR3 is TGTGCCAGCAGGTCGGTCGGGGACAATGAGCAGTTCTTC.